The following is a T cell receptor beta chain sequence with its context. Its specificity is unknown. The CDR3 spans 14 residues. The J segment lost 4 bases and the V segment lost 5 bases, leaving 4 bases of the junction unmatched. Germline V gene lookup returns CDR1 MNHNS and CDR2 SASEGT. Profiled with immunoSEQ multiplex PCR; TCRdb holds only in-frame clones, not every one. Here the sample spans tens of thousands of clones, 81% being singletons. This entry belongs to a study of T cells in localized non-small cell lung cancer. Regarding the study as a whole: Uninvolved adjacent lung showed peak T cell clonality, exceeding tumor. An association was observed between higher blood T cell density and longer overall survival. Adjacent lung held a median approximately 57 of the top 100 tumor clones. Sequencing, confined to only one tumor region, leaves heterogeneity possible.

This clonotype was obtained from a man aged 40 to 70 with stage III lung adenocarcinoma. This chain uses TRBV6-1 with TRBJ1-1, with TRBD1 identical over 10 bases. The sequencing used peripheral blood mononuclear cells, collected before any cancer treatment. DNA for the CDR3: TGTGCCAGCAGTACGGGACAGGGGACCACTGAAGCTTTCTTT. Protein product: CASSTGQGTTEAFF.